Detailed here is one T cell receptor (beta chain). Sequencing was performed with immunoSEQ multiplex PCR; in TCRdb, only in-frame clones are kept and a portion is missing. The table lists 13,000 or so clones, roughly 89% of them singletons. The CDR3 has 15 amino acids. The V end lost 1 base, the J end lost 4 bases, and 12 bases lay between the germline ends. Per germline, CDR1 SGHRS and CDR2 YFSETQ. The source of the sample is a study of blood T cell repertoires in COVID-19. Across the whole study: The origin of the acute and convalescent COVID-19 samples was the United States, Italy and Spain.

The TCR originated in a human donor with active COVID-19. The donor label of this sample is uncertain. What was sequenced was peripheral blood. The chain links TRBV5-1 to TRBJ1-5, with D possibly being TRBD1 (6 bases). CDR3 sequence reads: CASSLFGQSNQPQHF. CDR3 coding DNA: TGCGCCAGCAGCTTGTTTGGACAGTCTAATCAGCCCCAGCATTTT.